The 7 T cell receptor beta chains below were found in one sample sequenced in a study of blood T cell repertoires in COVID-19. Data came from immunoSEQ multiplex PCR; TCRdb stores just in-frame clones and leaves some out. The sample carries roughly 80,000 clones, 83% recorded once. The sequenced sample was peripheral blood. The receptors come from a woman aged 55-69 years with acute or convalescent COVID-19.

The table lists this clone with a count of one. The gene calls are TRBV11-2 and TRBJ1-1, with 10 bases identical to TRBD1. With 1 base clipped from V and 0 bases from J, the junction kept 2 bases outside the gene matches. The CDR3 length is 16 residues. Germline V gives CDR1 SGHAT, CDR2 FQNNGV. Written as DNA, the CDR3 is TGTGCCAGCAGCTTAGGACAGGGGGCGATGAACACTGAAGCTTTCTTT. Encoded protein: CASSLGQGAMNTEAFF.

This chain links TRBV4-3 with TRBJ1-1; 7 positions match TRBD1. The CDR3 loop spans 17 amino acids. Germline V gives CDR1 LGHNA, CDR2 YSLEER. The junction had 8 bases not matched to a gene; V was cut back by 0 bases and J by 1 base. CDR3 nucleotide sequence: TGCGCCAGCAGCCAAGATTCGACAGGGATCGAGAACACTGAAGCTTTCTTT. Amino acids: CASSQDSTGIENTEAFF.

J is TRBJ1-1 and V is TRBV11-3; D is unclear. The CDR3 consists of 12 residues. Germline values: CDR1 SGHNT, CDR2 YENEEA. V lost 2 bases and J lost 5, with 6 bases in between. CDR3 bases: TGTGCCAGCAGCTTAAGGCGGACTGAAGCTTTCTTT. Its translation is CASSLRRTEAFF.

This chain links TRBV5-1 with TRBJ2-7; 8 nucleotides line up with TRBD2. This CDR3 has 14 residues. Germline V gives CDR1 SGHRS, CDR2 YFSETQ. The junction had 5 bases not matched to a gene; V was cut back by 4 bases and J by 2 bases. The CDR3 DNA sequence: TGCGCCAGCAGCCCGGGAGGGTCCCCCTACGAGCAGTACTTC. Amino acid sequence: CASSPGGSPYEQYF.

This clone was recorded a few times. The chain has TRBV13 and TRBJ2-1; 9 nucleotides agree with TRBD2. The CDR3 has 14 residues. The V segment lost 4 bases and the J segment 12 bases; nucleotides outside the gene matches: 10. Germline V gene data show CDR1 as PRHDT and CDR2 as FYEKMQ (reference sequence). The CDR3 DNA sequence: TGTGCCAGCAGCTATACGGGACTAGCAAACCGGCAGTTCTTC. Its translation is CASSYTGLANRQFF.

The CDR3, as DNA: TGTGCCAGCAGCCAAGATCGGGGCGCCCCCGGGGGAACCCAGTACTTC. This translates into CASSQDRGAPGGTQYF. The chain combines TRBV3-1 (or the pseudogene TRBV3-2) with TRBJ2-5; D is possibly TRBD2 (6 bases). Trimming pared 0 bases from V and 8 bases from J, leaving 19 bases between. From germline, CDR1 is LGHDT and CDR2 YNNKEL (reference sequence). This CDR3 region has 16 residues.

The gene calls are TRBV5-4 and TRBJ1-5; D gene uncertain. The V and J ends lost 0 bases and 6 bases respectively, with 7 bases between them. This CDR3 is built from 13 residues. The germline V gene encodes CDR1 SGHNT and CDR2 YYREEE (reference sequence). The CDR3 protein is CASSLDSSQPQHF. DNA for the CDR3: TGTGCCAGCAGCTTGGACAGTAGTCAGCCCCAGCATTTT. The full variable domain, its missing parts supplied by reference TRBV5-4 and TRBJ1-5, is ETGVTQSPTHLIKTRGQQVTLRCSSQSGHNTVSWYQQALGQGPQFIFQYYREEENGRGNFPPRFSGLQFPNYSSELNVNALELDDSALYLCASSLDSSQPQHFGDGTRLSIL.